Below, 5 T cell receptor beta chains from the same sample are listed, as sequenced in a study of blood T cell repertoires in COVID-19. TCRdb's copy holds only in-frame clones and misses some; the assay was immunoSEQ multiplex PCR. The sample has 95,000 to 150,000 clones, about 85% seen once. The specimen sequenced was peripheral blood. The receptors derive from a man older than 75 with active or convalescent COVID-19.

The genes are TRBV10-3 and TRBJ1-1; the D gene is possibly TRBD1 (5 bases). V lost 1 base to trimming and J lost 0 bases, with 15 bases between them. CDR1 and CDR2 (germline): ENHRY, SYGVKD. The CDR3 consists of 17 residues. CDR3 region: CAISEFAGVGVNTEAFF. CDR3 coding DNA: TGTGCCATCAGTGAGTTCGCGGGGGTAGGGGTGAACACTGAAGCTTTCTTT.

The genes are TRBV27 and TRBJ1-1; no firm D call. Trimming removed 5 bases from V and 1 base from J, with 8 bases in between. This CDR3 has 13 residues. Germline values: CDR1 MNHEY, CDR2 SMNVEV (reference sequence). The CDR3 nucleotides read TGTGCCAGCAGTCCCCTCGGGAACACTGAAGCTTTCTTT. Amino acid sequence: CASSPLGNTEAFF.

The rearrangement links TRBV7-3 to TRBJ1-5; D perhaps matches TRBD1 (6 bases). CDR3 length: 15 residues. CDR1 and CDR2 (germline): SGHTA, FQGTGA. The germline V and J ends were trimmed by 4 bases and 4 bases, with 14 bases remaining between them. DNA of the CDR3: TGTGCCAGCAGCTGGTCCGGGACACCTAATCAGCCCCAGCATTTT. Encoded protein: CASSWSGTPNQPQHF.

The V and J genes are TRBV24-1 and TRBJ1-2, with 11 nucleotides matching TRBD1. The CDR3 runs 14 residues. Germline CDR1 KGHDR, CDR2 SFDVKD. V shed 3 bases, J shed 7 bases, and the junction held 3 bases outside the gene matches. Written as DNA, the CDR3 is TGTGCCACCAGTGATAGGACAGGGGGCCCTGGCTACACCTTC. This gives the protein CATSDRTGGPGYTF.

V gene TRBV12-3 or TRBV12-4 combines with J gene TRBJ1-2, with 7 nucleotides matching TRBD1. V gave up 1 base and J gave up 7 bases; unmatched junction bases: 3. This CDR3 has 13 residues. CDR3: CASSLGGTAGYTF. In DNA form, the CDR3 reads TGTGCCAGCAGTTTAGGAGGGACAGCTGGCTACACCTTC.